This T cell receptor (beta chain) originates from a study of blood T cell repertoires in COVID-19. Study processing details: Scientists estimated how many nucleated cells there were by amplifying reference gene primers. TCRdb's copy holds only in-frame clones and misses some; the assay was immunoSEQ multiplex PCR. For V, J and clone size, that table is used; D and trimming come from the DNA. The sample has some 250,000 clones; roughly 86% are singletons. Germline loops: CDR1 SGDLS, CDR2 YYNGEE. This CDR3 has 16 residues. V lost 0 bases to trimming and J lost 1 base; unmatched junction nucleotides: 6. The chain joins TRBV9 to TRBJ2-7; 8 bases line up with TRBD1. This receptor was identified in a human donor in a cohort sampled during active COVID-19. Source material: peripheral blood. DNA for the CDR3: TGTGCCAGCAGCGTAGTAGGAGGACAGGGTTCCTACGAGCAGTACTTC. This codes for CASSVVGGQGSYEQYF.